The rows below give T cell receptor beta chains drawn from one sample of a study of blood T cells in healthy people across ages. TCRdb recomputed calls from the 5' RACE reads with MiXCR, one row per CDR3 protein. The sample lists around 940,000 distinct CDR3 sequences, roughly half occurring once. What was sequenced was blood. Receptors originate from a woman aged 55-69 years in good health. Each CDR3 is given with its conserved first and last residue. The order of the fields is J gene, clone size, V gene, D gene, CDR3 protein, CDR3 DNA. The D gene is left open where the match is weak. Only part of the rows carry a size: once, few, many, or a class if the clone is expanded.

j_gene: TRBJ2-1; abundance: NA; v_gene: TRBV20-1; d_gene: NA; CDR3aa: CSARDSLVEWNEQFF; CDR3nt: TGCAGTGCTAGAGATAGCCTAGTTGAGTGGAATGAGCAGTTCTTC
j_gene: TRBJ2-1; abundance: NA; v_gene: TRBV6-6; d_gene: TRBD2; CDR3aa: CASTDRLAGGDDEQFF; CDR3nt: TGTGCCAGCACCGACAGACTAGCGGGAGGTGACGATGAGCAGTTCTTC
j_gene: TRBJ1-1; abundance: many; v_gene: TRBV2; d_gene: TRBD1; CDR3aa: CASRATGANTEAFF; CDR3nt: TGTGCCAGCAGAGCGACAGGGGCGAACACTGAAGCTTTCTTT
j_gene: TRBJ1-4; abundance: NA; v_gene: TRBV21-1; d_gene: NA; CDR3aa: CASSDRTGGELDSEKLFF; CDR3nt: TGTGCCAGCAGCGACCGGACAGGGGGCGAATTAGACTCTGAAAAACTGTTTTTT
j_gene: TRBJ1-2; abundance: few; v_gene: TRBV27; d_gene: NA; CDR3aa: CASSARQTNYGYTF; CDR3nt: TGTGCCAGCAGTGCTCGGCAGACGAACTATGGCTACACCTTC
j_gene: TRBJ2-7; abundance: NA; v_gene: TRBV28; d_gene: TRBD2; CDR3aa: CASSAPGTSSLSEQYF; CDR3nt: TGTGCCAGCAGTGCCCCCGGGACTAGTTCCCTCTCCGAGCAGTACTTC
j_gene: TRBJ2-1; abundance: NA; v_gene: TRBV27; d_gene: TRBD2; CDR3aa: CASSRGEEQFF; CDR3nt: TGTGCCAGCAGCCGGGGGGAGGAGCAGTTCTTC
j_gene: TRBJ2-7; abundance: few; v_gene: TRBV28; d_gene: TRBD2; CDR3aa: CASSQPGTSFEQYF; CDR3nt: TGTGCCAGCAGCCAACCCGGGACTAGCTTCGAGCAGTACTTC
j_gene: TRBJ2-3; abundance: NA; v_gene: TRBV9; d_gene: TRBD2; CDR3aa: CASSVVPSGRGTDTQYF; CDR3nt: TGTGCCAGCAGCGTAGTGCCTAGCGGGAGAGGCACAGATACGCAGTATTTT
j_gene: TRBJ2-1; abundance: NA; v_gene: TRBV3-1; d_gene: NA; CDR3aa: CASSARGSRNEQFF; CDR3nt: TGTGCCAGCAGCGCAAGGGGGTCTCGAAATGAGCAGTTCTTC
j_gene: TRBJ1-4; abundance: few; v_gene: TRBV7-9; d_gene: NA; CDR3aa: CASSSTEKLFF; CDR3nt: TGTGCCAGCAGCTCGACAGAAAAACTGTTTTTT
j_gene: TRBJ2-3; abundance: NA; v_gene: TRBV27; d_gene: NA; CDR3aa: CASRLNEPGRAQYF; CDR3nt: TGTGCCAGCAGGTTAAATGAACCGGGCCGGGCGCAGTATTTT
j_gene: TRBJ1-5; abundance: NA; v_gene: TRBV7-2; d_gene: NA; CDR3aa: CASSFPNQPQHF; CDR3nt: TGTGCCAGCAGCTTTCCCAATCAGCCCCAGCATTTT
j_gene: TRBJ2-7; abundance: NA; v_gene: TRBV5-6; d_gene: NA; CDR3aa: CASSATGGTGYYEQYF; CDR3nt: TGTGCCAGCAGCGCAACGGGAGGGACAGGGTATTACGAGCAGTACTTC
j_gene: TRBJ1-6; abundance: NA; v_gene: TRBV20-1; d_gene: NA; CDR3aa: CSARVSYNSPLHF; CDR3nt: TGCAGTGCTAGAGTTTCCTATAATTCACCCCTCCACTTT
j_gene: TRBJ2-7; abundance: NA; v_gene: TRBV12-3/TRBV12-4; d_gene: NA; CDR3aa: CASSLRLPRDEQYF; CDR3nt: TGTGCCAGCAGTTTACGACTCCCTCGGGACGAGCAGTACTTC
j_gene: TRBJ2-7; abundance: NA; v_gene: TRBV3-1; d_gene: NA; CDR3aa: CASSPQLAWGYEQYF; CDR3nt: TGTGCCAGCAGTCCTCAATTGGCCTGGGGCTACGAGCAGTACTTC
j_gene: TRBJ2-5; abundance: few; v_gene: TRBV2; d_gene: NA; CDR3aa: CASRYAETQYF; CDR3nt: TGTGCCAGCAGGTACGCGGAGACCCAGTACTTC
j_gene: TRBJ2-7; abundance: NA; v_gene: TRBV11-2; d_gene: NA; CDR3aa: CASIWRGNNEQYF; CDR3nt: TGTGCCAGCATCTGGCGGGGTAACAATGAGCAGTACTTC
j_gene: TRBJ2-3; abundance: NA; v_gene: TRBV24-1; d_gene: TRBD2; CDR3aa: CATSDPGLATWGGDTQYF; CDR3nt: TGTGCCACCAGTGACCCAGGACTAGCTACTTGGGGGGGAGATACGCAGTATTTT
j_gene: TRBJ2-5; abundance: NA; v_gene: TRBV7-9; d_gene: NA; CDR3aa: CASSFPRANYRETQYF; CDR3nt: TGTGCCAGCAGCTTCCCTCGGGCCAATTACAGGGAGACCCAGTACTTC
j_gene: TRBJ1-4; abundance: NA; v_gene: TRBV12-3/TRBV12-4; d_gene: TRBD1; CDR3aa: CASSPWGRGDEKLFF; CDR3nt: TGTGCCAGCAGTCCCTGGGGCAGGGGGGATGAAAAACTGTTTTTT
j_gene: TRBJ1-2; abundance: NA; v_gene: TRBV20-1; d_gene: NA; CDR3aa: CSARLPGSPYGYTF; CDR3nt: TGCAGTGCTAGACTCCCCGGGAGTCCCTATGGCTACACCTTC
j_gene: TRBJ2-3; abundance: NA; v_gene: TRBV11-3; d_gene: NA; CDR3aa: CASSLSPVGVPATQYF; CDR3nt: TGTGCCAGCAGCTTAAGTCCCGTGGGAGTTCCAGCTACGCAGTATTTT
j_gene: TRBJ2-3; abundance: NA; v_gene: TRBV6-6; d_gene: TRBD2; CDR3aa: CASRDRLAGDTDTQYF; CDR3nt: TGTGCCAGCAGGGACCGACTAGCGGGAGACACAGATACGCAGTATTTT
j_gene: TRBJ2-1; abundance: NA; v_gene: TRBV20-1; d_gene: TRBD1; CDR3aa: CSAMDRGSYNEQFF; CDR3nt: TGCAGTGCGATGGACAGGGGCTCCTACAATGAGCAGTTCTTC
j_gene: TRBJ2-5; abundance: few; v_gene: TRBV12-3/TRBV12-4; d_gene: NA; CDR3aa: CASSLNTGSKAETQYF; CDR3nt: TGTGCCAGCAGTTTAAATACCGGGTCAAAGGCGGAGACCCAGTACTTC
j_gene: TRBJ2-7; abundance: few; v_gene: TRBV7-2; d_gene: TRBD2; CDR3aa: CASSLGLAGGNEQYF; CDR3nt: TGTGCCAGCAGCTTAGGACTAGCGGGAGGCAACGAGCAGTACTTC
j_gene: TRBJ2-5; abundance: few; v_gene: TRBV2; d_gene: NA; CDR3aa: CASSRDLSQETQYF; CDR3nt: TGTGCCAGCAGTCGAGATCTTAGCCAAGAGACCCAGTACTTC
j_gene: TRBJ2-7; abundance: NA; v_gene: TRBV9; d_gene: NA; CDR3aa: CTSSVGGRYRNEQYF; CDR3nt: TGTACCAGCAGCGTCGGGGGCCGTTACCGGAACGAGCAGTACTTC
j_gene: TRBJ1-4; abundance: NA; v_gene: TRBV4-2; d_gene: TRBD1; CDR3aa: CASSHHPGQGSEKLFF; CDR3nt: TGTGCCAGCAGCCATCACCCGGGACAGGGTAGTGAAAAACTGTTTTTT
j_gene: TRBJ2-7; abundance: NA; v_gene: TRBV14; d_gene: NA; CDR3aa: CASSQDPQRQPSYEQYF; CDR3nt: TGTGCCAGCAGCCAAGATCCTCAAAGACAGCCGTCCTACGAGCAGTACTTC
j_gene: TRBJ2-3; abundance: NA; v_gene: TRBV2; d_gene: TRBD2; CDR3aa: CASIPGTSRTDTQYF; CDR3nt: TGTGCCAGCATTCCCGGGACTAGCCGAACAGATACGCAGTATTTT
j_gene: TRBJ1-1; abundance: few; v_gene: TRBV6-5; d_gene: NA; CDR3aa: CAALGAVNTEAFF; CDR3nt: TGTGCCGCTCTAGGGGCCGTGAACACTGAAGCTTTCTTT
j_gene: TRBJ1-4; abundance: few; v_gene: TRBV2; d_gene: NA; CDR3aa: CASIPEATNEKLFF; CDR3nt: TGTGCCAGTATCCCAGAGGCAACTAATGAAAAACTGTTTTTT
j_gene: TRBJ2-7; abundance: NA; v_gene: TRBV25-1; d_gene: NA; CDR3aa: CASNLKAASYEQYF; CDR3nt: TGTGCCAGCAACCTGAAAGCGGCCTCCTACGAGCAGTACTTC
j_gene: TRBJ2-7; abundance: once; v_gene: TRBV15; d_gene: NA; CDR3aa: CATSSHRASYEQYF; CDR3nt: TGTGCCACCAGCAGCCACAGGGCCTCCTACGAGCAGTACTTC